The rows below give T cell receptor beta chains drawn from one sample of a study of T cell changes during pregnancy in multiple sclerosis. The protocol was immunoSEQ multiplex PCR, while the TCRdb copy is restricted to in-frame clones and leaves out a portion. Of 20,000 to 25,000 clones in the sample, roughly 89% were seen once. The specimen comprised CD8+ T cells from peripheral blood mononuclear cells, sampled in the second trimester of pregnancy. The receptors were gathered from a female donor in good health, enrolled as a control in a pregnancy study. The CDR3 runs from the conserved cysteine through the conserved F or W. Each record gives: D gene, clone size, CDR3 length, V gene, J gene, CDR3 protein, CDR3 DNA. The D gene is left open where the match is weak. The size entry is marked missing in some rows and otherwise reads once, few, many or a size class.

>TRBD2|.|17|TRBV7-8|TRBJ2-4
CASSPRVAGVPRDIQYF
TGTGCCAGCAGCCCCCGGGTAGCGGGGGTTCCGAGGGACATTCAGTACTTC
>TRBD2|.|14|TRBV10-2|TRBJ2-3
CASSIAGSTDTQYF
TGCGCCAGCAGTATAGCGGGTAGCACAGATACGCAGTATTTT
>.|.|16|TRBV5-1|TRBJ2-3
CASSLESGPSTDTQYF
TGCGCCAGCAGCTTGGAGTCAGGGCCTAGCACAGATACGCAGTATTTT
>.|.|15|TRBV9|TRBJ2-1
CASSVAGSGRNEQFF
TGTGCCAGCAGCGTAGCAGGGAGCGGGCGCAATGAGCAGTTCTTC
>.|.|15|TRBV13|TRBJ2-5
CASSLDRGQGETQYF
TGTGCCAGCAGCTTAGATCGGGGCCAGGGGGAGACCCAGTACTTC
>TRBD1|.|14|TRBV27|TRBJ2-7
CASSLGTGGDEQYF
TGTGCCAGCAGTTTGGGGACAGGGGGCGACGAGCAGTACTTC
>.|.|14|TRBV6-1|TRBJ2-2
CASSVETGTGELFF
TGTGCCAGCAGTGTAGAGACAGGCACCGGGGAGCTGTTTTTT
>TRBD1|once|15|TRBV6-4|TRBJ1-6
CASSPTGGYNSPLHF
TGTGCCAGCAGTCCCACAGGGGGGTATAATTCACCCCTCCACTTT
>TRBD2|.|13|TRBV5-6|TRBJ2-7
CASSWSGTYEQYF
TGTGCCAGCAGCTGGAGCGGGACCTACGAGCAGTACTTC
>TRBD1|.|15|TRBV7-9|TRBJ2-2
CASSLDRDNTGELFF
TGTGCCAGCAGCCTCGACAGGGACAACACCGGGGAGCTGTTTTTT
>.|.|14|TRBV28|TRBJ2-5
CASRPGLIQETQYF
TGTGCCAGCAGACCCGGACTTATCCAAGAGACCCAGTACTTC
>TRBD2|.|14|TRBV6-1|TRBJ2-1
CASGAGEVVNEQFF
TGTGCCAGCGGGGCGGGAGAAGTTGTTAATGAGCAGTTCTTC
>.|.|14|TRBV4-2|TRBJ1-5
CASSQDLPVQPQHF
TGTGCCAGCAGCCAAGATCTCCCGGTGCAGCCCCAGCATTTT
>.|once|15|TRBV28|TRBJ1-1
CASTPFRELNTEAFF
TGTGCCAGCACCCCATTTAGAGAATTGAACACTGAAGCTTTCTTT
>TRBD2|once|16|TRBV6-4|TRBJ2-1
CASSDSSSGGYNEQFF
TGTGCCAGCAGTGACTCGTCTAGCGGGGGTTACAATGAGCAGTTCTTC
>TRBD2|.|14|TRBV7-6|TRBJ2-5
CASSLAGGPGTQYF
TGTGCCAGCAGCTTAGCGGGAGGGCCGGGGACCCAGTACTTC
>.|.|12|TRBV30|TRBJ2-1
CAWGRGNSEQFF
TGTGCCTGGGGCCGGGGGAATAGTGAGCAGTTCTTC
>.|.|11|TRBV29-1|TRBJ2-1
CSVGLGLELFF
TGCAGCGTTGGCCTAGGCCTAGAACTGTTCTTC
>.|.|16|TRBV5-1|TRBJ2-3
CASSKTRSTRTDTQYF
TGCGCCAGCAGCAAGACTAGATCTACCCGCACAGATACGCAGTATTTT
>.|.|12|TRBV10-3|TRBJ1-1
CAISEGQKEAFF
TGTGCCATCAGTGAGGGACAAAAAGAAGCTTTCTTT
>.|once|14|TRBV21-1|TRBJ2-5
CASSKGNCQETQYF
TGTGCCAGCAGCAAAGGCAACTGCCAAGAGACCCAGTACTTC
>.|.|14|TRBV9|TRBJ2-7
CASSVGSSRDEQYF
TGTGCCAGCAGCGTAGGGTCGAGCAGGGACGAGCAGTACTTC
>TRBD2|.|15|TRBV9|TRBJ2-1
CASSEGVSGSSEQFF
TGTGCCAGCAGCGAGGGGGTTAGCGGGAGTTCTGAGCAGTTCTTC
>.|.|13|TRBV5-6|TRBJ1-2
CASSSQDYYGYTF
TGTGCCAGCAGCTCACAGGATTACTATGGCTACACCTTC
>.|.|17|TRBV4-3|TRBJ2-3
CARNDTGGAPGTDTQYF
TGCGCCAGGAATGATACCGGCGGGGCCCCGGGGACAGATACGCAGTATTTT
>.|.|14|TRBV27|TRBJ2-3
CASIQLRGTDTQYF
TGTGCCAGCATTCAACTTCGGGGCACAGATACGCAGTATTTT
>.|.|14|TRBV29-1|TRBJ2-2
CSVRVQDFTGELFF
TGCAGCGTACGTGTACAGGATTTCACCGGGGAGCTGTTTTTT
>TRBD1|.|16|TRBV6-1|TRBJ2-7
CASSEAPGQGFAEQYF
TGTGCCAGCAGTGAAGCACCGGGACAGGGTTTCGCCGAGCAGTACTTC
>.|.|17|TRBV19|TRBJ1-5
CASARWQGEGSNQPQHF
TGTGCCAGCGCGAGATGGCAGGGCGAAGGGAGCAATCAGCCCCAGCATTTT
>.|once|13|TRBV10-3|TRBJ2-7
CAISEVGLGEQYF
TGTGCCATCAGTGAGGTGGGTCTGGGCGAGCAGTACTTC
>.|.|15|TRBV7-9|TRBJ1-4
CASSRIQGKGEKLFF
TGTGCCAGCAGCCGGATCCAGGGGAAAGGTGAAAAACTGTTTTTT
>.|.|13|TRBV4-1|TRBJ2-3
CASSPQGTDTQYF
TGCGCCAGCAGTCCTCAGGGCACAGATACGCAGTATTTT
>.|.|14|TRBV6-1|TRBJ1-1
CASSESGENTEAFF
TGTGCCAGCAGTGAAAGCGGGGAGAACACTGAAGCTTTCTTT
>TRBD2|.|13|TRBV4-1|TRBJ2-7
CASSLRAGVEQYF
TGCGCCAGCAGCCTAAGGGCGGGGGTCGAGCAGTACTTC
>TRBD1|medium-sized|17|TRBV4-2|TRBJ2-3
CASSQDLPGQGTDTQYF
TGTGCCAGCAGCCAAGATCTTCCGGGACAGGGTACAGATACGCAGTATTTT
>TRBD2|.|14|TRBV9|TRBJ2-7
CASSVEPSGNEQYF
TGTGCCAGCAGCGTAGAGCCTAGCGGGAACGAGCAGTACTTC
>TRBD1|once|15|TRBV30|TRBJ2-7
CAWSLGTGVTYEQYF
TGTGCCTGGAGCCTAGGGACAGGGGTTACCTACGAGCAGTACTTC
>.|.|10|TRBV20-1|TRBJ2-5
CSANQETQYF
TGCAGTGCCAATCAAGAGACCCAGTACTTC
>TRBD2|medium-sized|15|TRBV7-3|TRBJ2-1
CASSPNGGRANEQFF
TGTGCCAGCAGCCCCAATGGCGGGAGGGCCAATGAGCAGTTCTTC
>.|.|12|TRBV7-9|TRBJ2-7
CASSGGDYEQYF
TGTGCCAGCAGCGGCGGGGACTACGAGCAGTACTTC
>TRBD2|once|15|TRBV28|TRBJ2-7
CASSHGTSVSYEQYF
TGTGCCAGCAGTCACGGGACTAGCGTTTCCTACGAGCAGTACTTC
>.|once|15|TRBV5-8|TRBJ1-4
CASPSWTVFNEKLFF
TGTGCCAGCCCTTCTTGGACAGTCTTCAATGAAAAACTGTTTTTT
>.|.|15|TRBV28|TRBJ1-2
CASSLTGGSAYGYTF
TGTGCCAGCAGTTTAACGGGGGGCTCCGCTTATGGCTACACCTTC
>TRBD1|.|14|TRBV28|TRBJ2-5
CASSPTRTGIYQYF
TGTGCCAGCAGTCCGACACGGACAGGGATTTATCAGTACTTC
>.|medium-sized|14|TRBV7-3|TRBJ2-1
CASSLRGVGNEQFF
TGTGCCAGCAGCTTAAGGGGGGTCGGCAATGAGCAGTTCTTC
>.|.|14|TRBV28|TRBJ1-5
CASGADYSNQPQHF
TGTGCCAGCGGGGCAGATTATAGCAATCAGCCCCAGCATTTT
>.|.|15|TRBV11-2|TRBJ2-3
CASSLDFGSTDTQYF
TGTGCCAGCAGCTTAGATTTCGGGAGCACAGATACGCAGTATTTT
>TRBD2|once|16|TRBV5-6|TRBJ2-5
CASTHPWASGQETQYF
TGTGCCAGCACGCATCCTTGGGCTAGCGGACAAGAGACCCAGTACTTC
>TRBD1|.|13|TRBV7-9|TRBJ2-7
CASSLDRGHEQYF
TGTGCCAGCAGCCTCGACAGGGGCCACGAGCAGTACTTC
>.|.|12|TRBV2|TRBJ2-1
CASRGTENEQFF
TGTGCCAGCAGGGGTACGGAGAATGAGCAGTTCTTC
>TRBD2|.|14|TRBV6-5|TRBJ2-5
CASSLLAGGETQYF
TGTGCCAGCAGTTTACTAGCGGGAGGCGAGACCCAGTACTTC
>.|.|16|TRBV15|TRBJ2-2
CATSRDLRESTGELFF
TGTGCCACCAGCAGAGATCTCCGGGAGTCCACCGGGGAGCTGTTTTTT
>.|.|13|TRBV15|TRBJ1-1
CATKEDRNTEAFF
TGTGCCACCAAAGAGGACAGGAACACTGAAGCTTTCTTT
>TRBD2|few|16|TRBV10-3|TRBJ2-7
CAISEWTSGGSYEQYF
TGTGCCATCAGTGAGTGGACTAGCGGGGGTTCCTACGAGCAGTACTTC
>.|.|15|TRBV11-2|TRBJ2-5
CASSPIFPGAAILDF
TGTGCCAGCAGCCCCATATTCCCAGGGGCAGCTATCCTAGACTTC
>.|.|19|TRBV15|TRBJ1-5
CATSRSPMTAGVGNQPQHF
TGTGCCACCAGCAGATCCCCGATGACGGCAGGGGTTGGCAATCAGCCCCAGCATTTT
>TRBD2|.|17|TRBV12-5|TRBJ2-1
CASGLGLAGGRVNEQFF
TGTGCTAGTGGTTTAGGGCTAGCGGGAGGGCGAGTTAATGAGCAGTTCTTC
>TRBD1|.|12|TRBV23-1|TRBJ1-2
CAGIRGHYGYTF
TGCGCCGGAATCAGGGGGCACTATGGCTACACCTTC
>.|.|16|TRBV2|TRBJ1-5
CASSDEGGLSNQPQHF
TGTGCCAGCAGTGATGAGGGGGGGTTGAGCAATCAGCCCCAGCATTTT